The subject of this entry is one T cell receptor (beta chain). What it recognizes is unknown. These data originate in a study of T cell responses to AZD1222 COVID-19 vaccine. The method was immunoSEQ multiplex PCR; TCRdb's version includes in-frame clones alone and lacks a portion of them. This sample yields around 120,000 clones, of which over 80% are seen a single time; 11% to 15% belongs to the top ten. Broader study findings: Vaccination with two AZD1222 doses was followed by a rise in Spike-specific TCR breadth and depth.

V lost 0 bases to trimming and J lost 5 bases, with 16 bases between them. Germline CDR1 MNHNS, CDR2 SASEGT. The CDR3 sequence is 16 residues long. This TCR was sampled from an adult in good health. This material consisted of peripheral blood, taken on day 0 of AZD1222 vaccination. The genes are TRBV6-1 and TRBJ2-5; TRBD2 is a possible D gene (5 bases). DNA for the CDR3: TGTGCCAGCAGTGAAGCCCGTCACGGGGTTCGGGAGACCCAGTACTTC. It specifies CASSEARHGVRETQYF.